This TCR beta chain was documented in a study of vaccination and CD4 T cells after COVID-19 (dated by TCRdb to about 2022). Context from the whole study: Convalescent patients had a positive SARS-CoV-2 result on nasal swab PCR, and of these patients, 8 or 9 had mild disease and one had severe disease. The convalescent cohort included six males and four females, with two Hispanic individuals, seven Caucasians, two Asians and one multiracial person. Each participant got two doses of either the Pfizer-BioNTech BNT162b2 vaccine (n=8) or the Moderna mRNA-1273 vaccine (n=2). Post-COVID blood samples from convalescent patients were collected a median of 101 days after diagnosis, with a range of 35 to 161 days. The time from the second vaccine dose to post-vaccine blood sampling had a median of around 72 days and ranged from about 12 to 250 days. The cultures were stimulated with overlapping spike peptide pools from SARS-CoV-2 and from the common cold coronaviruses HCoV-NL63, HCoV-OC43 and HCoV-229E. Control cultures used a CEFX viral epitope pool as positive control, an HIV-1 Nef peptide pool as negative control, or no peptide. The spike-specific CD4+ TCR repertoire was compared before and after mRNA vaccination in 10 to 11 COVID-19 convalescent patients and several infection-naive healthy vaccine recipients. What the study reported, not specific to this receptor: Only a relatively small number of convalescent patients were included in the study, and early timepoints following natural infection were not analyzed. Although the median number of SARS-CoV-2-reactive clonotypes went up from roughly 20 after infection to around 40 after vaccination, the increase was not significant. Nearly all vaccine-specific clones in convalescent patients (304 of 307) were mono-reactive for SARS-CoV-2 spike rather than cross-reactive with common cold coronaviruses. In convalescent patients, a median roughly 86% of post-vaccine SARS-CoV-2-reactive clones were detected only after vaccination, suggesting vaccine-specific priming.

The library was built by means of PCR. At the Johns Hopkins FTIC core, DNA from the cultured CD4+ T cells underwent TCR sequencing with the Oncomine TCR Beta short-read assay. The QIAamp micro DNA kit was used to extract genomic DNA from the cultured CD4+ T cells. Oncomine TCR Beta libraries from cultured CD4+ T cells were pooled with unique dual indexes and sequenced on an Illumina iSeq 100. Per the authors' processing: Non-productive sequences were filtered out, and CDR3s that did not start with C, did not end with F or W, or were shorter than 7 amino acids were discarded. Antigen-specific clonotypes were identified with the MANAFEST web application by comparing peptide-stimulated wells with reference and other culture wells. To be called positive, a clone needed an FDR below 0.05, an odds ratio above 5, and a productive frequency above 0.1% in at least two of three replicate wells. Clonotypes that were significantly expanded in both SARS-CoV-2 spike wells and at least one common cold coronavirus spike condition were defined as cross-reactive. Levenshtein distances (stringdist) and unrooted phylogenetic trees (ape) in R version 3.6.1 were used to assess CDR3 homology. TCRdb reanalyzed the raw reads on its own, using fastp at Q25 for trimming and MiXCR for clone calling, and kept in-frame beta chains. Rows merge per CDR3 protein into single entries with the most common DNA and genes. The authors' filters were not applied to this entry. The sample table contains about 14,000 distinct CDR3 sequences; only one count was recorded for under 25% of them. The ten largest clones capture about 15% of the sample.

Read against the paper, the sample's treatment or condition label means: approximately nine-day PBMC culture with coronavirus spike peptide pools or control peptides (ViraFEST assay). The ViraFEST assay was used in the study, in which antigen-specific T cells were expanded with peptide pools and expanded clonotypes were subsequently identified by TCR sequencing. The convalescent patients' positive SARS-CoV-2 PCR tests fell between March and December 2020, which was before the Alpha, Beta and Delta variants emerged in the United States. Over 1.5 million PBMCs per well were cultured in IMDM with approximately 5% human AB serum and roughly 9.3 IU/ml IL-2, plus 10 ug/ml peptide pools. Half of the culture medium was replaced with fresh IL-2-containing medium on days 3 and 7. Once the cells had been in culture for around nine days, the EasySep CD4+ T cell isolation kit was used to isolate CD4+ T cells by negative selection. Ficoll-Paque Plus gradient centrifugation was used to isolate PBMCs from whole blood, and the isolated PBMCs were then either used fresh or cryopreserved at -140C. In general, triplicate wells were set up for every culture condition.

Worth noting for this clonotype: Its antigen is currently not known. Base qualities are not provided; no much larger clone lies one nucleotide away.

CDR3 length: 14 amino acids, cysteine to phenylalanine. Here the CDR3 DNA is all that survives: 42 bases in frame from base 1. V is cut back by 6 bases and J by 6 bases, with 7 bases in the junction unmatched. CDR1 MNHNS and CDR2 SASEGT are derived from the germline V gene. The clonotype comes from a human donor with COVID-19. What was sequenced was cultured CD4+ T cells from blood. The sequence joins TRBV6-1 to TRBJ1-2, with 10 bases in between that match TRBD1. In nucleotides, the sequence is TGTGCCAGCAGAGGGACAGGGGTGTATAATGGCTACACCTTC. Its amino acids are CASRGTGVYNGYTF.